The T cell receptor beta chain described here comes from a study of graft-versus-host responses after intestinal transplantation. For the study at large: Multivisceral, liver-intestinal, or isolated intestinal transplants were received by the recipients. Study-level results: GvH clones surfaced in recipient marrow, some emerging earlier in ileum or blood. Early after transplant, HvG declines were associated with peak levels of circulating GvH clones.

Data came from immunoSEQ multiplex PCR; TCRdb stores just in-frame clones and leaves some out. Of 70,000 to 95,000 clones in the sample, 85% to 95% were seen once. The sample holds one count of this clone. As yet, its antigen is unknown. CDR3 size: 14 residues. V was pared by 8 bases and J by 2 bases, with 13 bases between. Germline assignment: CDR1 MNHNS and CDR2 SASEGT. The material was unstimulated CD8+ T cells sorted from spleen or lymph node cells, obtained before transplant. This clonotype originated in a human donor who was the organ donor for an intestinal transplant. The V and J genes are TRBV6-1 and TRBJ1-5; D perhaps matches TRBD1 (5 bases). CDR3 nucleotides: TGTGCCAGCTTTCATTGGGGGGGCAATCAGCCCCAGCATTTT. This translates into CASFHWGGNQPQHF.